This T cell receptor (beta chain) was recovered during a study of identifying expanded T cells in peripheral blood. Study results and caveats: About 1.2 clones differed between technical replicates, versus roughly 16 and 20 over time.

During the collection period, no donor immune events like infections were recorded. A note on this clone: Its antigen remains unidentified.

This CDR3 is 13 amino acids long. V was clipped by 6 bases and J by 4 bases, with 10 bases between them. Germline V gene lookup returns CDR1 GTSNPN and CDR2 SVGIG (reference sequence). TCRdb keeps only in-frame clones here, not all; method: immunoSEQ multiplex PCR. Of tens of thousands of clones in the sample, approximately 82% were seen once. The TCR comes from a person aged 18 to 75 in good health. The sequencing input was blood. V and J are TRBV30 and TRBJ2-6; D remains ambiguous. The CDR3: CACHTSGANVLTF. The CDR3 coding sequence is TGTGCCTGTCATACCTCGGGGGCCAACGTCCTGACTTTC.